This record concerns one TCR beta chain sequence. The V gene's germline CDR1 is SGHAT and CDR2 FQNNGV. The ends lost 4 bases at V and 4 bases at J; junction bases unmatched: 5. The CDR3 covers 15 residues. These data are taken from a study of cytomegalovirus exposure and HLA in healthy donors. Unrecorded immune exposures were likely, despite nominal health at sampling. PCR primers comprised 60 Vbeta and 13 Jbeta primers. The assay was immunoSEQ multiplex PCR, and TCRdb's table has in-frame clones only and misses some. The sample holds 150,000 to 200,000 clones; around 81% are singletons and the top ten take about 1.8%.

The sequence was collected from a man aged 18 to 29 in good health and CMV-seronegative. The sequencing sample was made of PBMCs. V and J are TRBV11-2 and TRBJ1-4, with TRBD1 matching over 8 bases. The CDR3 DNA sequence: TGTGCCAGCAGCTACGGGACAGGCCGTAATGAAAAACTGTTTTTT. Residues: CASSYGTGRNEKLFF.